This T cell receptor (beta chain) stems from a study of blood T cell repertoires in COVID-19. Study information: The United States, Italy and Spain were the sources of the acute and convalescent COVID-19 samples. PBMCs, B-cell-depleted T cells, or T cells provided the cDNA or gDNA that made up the material.

Germline lookup yields CDR1 LNHDA and CDR2 SQIVND (reference sequence). The ends were cut back, 1 base at V and 3 bases at J, with 12 bases in the middle. The CDR3 covers 16 residues. In the original processing: The assay estimated nucleated cells by amplifying reference gene primers. Here immunoSEQ multiplex PCR was the method, and the copy in TCRdb shows in-frame clones only, minus some. The V and J calls and clone size are taken from that table; D and trimming were inferred from the DNA. Of under 350,000 clones detected, roughly 89% appear once; the ten largest clones hold roughly 2.2%. Sequenced input: peripheral blood. The V call is TRBV19, the J call TRBJ1-4; D unresolved. The clonotype comes from a man aged 45 to 65 with acute or convalescent COVID-19. The CDR3 spells CASSIGRSRANEKLFF. CDR3 DNA: TGTGCCAGTAGTATAGGGAGATCCCGAGCTAATGAAAAACTGTTTTTT.